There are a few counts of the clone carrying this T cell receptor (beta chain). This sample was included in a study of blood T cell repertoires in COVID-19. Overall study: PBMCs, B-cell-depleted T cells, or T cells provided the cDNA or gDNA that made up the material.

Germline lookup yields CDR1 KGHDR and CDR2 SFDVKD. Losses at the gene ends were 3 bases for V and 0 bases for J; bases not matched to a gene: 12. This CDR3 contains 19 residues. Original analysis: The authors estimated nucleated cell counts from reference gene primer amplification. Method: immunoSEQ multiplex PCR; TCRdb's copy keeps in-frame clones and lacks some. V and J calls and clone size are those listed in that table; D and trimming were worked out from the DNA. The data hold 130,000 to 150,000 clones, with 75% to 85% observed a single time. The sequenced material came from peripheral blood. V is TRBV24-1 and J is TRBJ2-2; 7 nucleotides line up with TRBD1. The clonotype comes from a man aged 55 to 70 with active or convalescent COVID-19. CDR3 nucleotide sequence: TGTGCCACCAGTGATCCTGCGACAGGGCCCAATTCGAACACCGGGGAGCTGTTTTTT. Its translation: CATSDPATGPNSNTGELFF.